This T cell receptor beta chain was documented in a study of T cells in narcolepsy. Findings of the study overall: Autoreactive clonotypes reportedly recurred in blood of same and different patients, not controls. Some memory CD4+ repertoires had no autoreactive clone sequences.

As for this clone: The antigen remains unidentified.

The germline V and J ends were trimmed by 6 bases and 0 bases, with 12 bases remaining between them. The CDR3 contains 16 residues. Looked up from germline, CDR1 is MDHEN and CDR2 is SYDVKM. Only in-frame clones appear in the TCRdb table, and some are missing; sequencing was by immunoSEQ multiplex PCR. The data hold tens of thousands of clones, with roughly 80% observed a single time. The chain recombines TRBV28 with TRBJ1-6; no clear D. This clonotype originated in a human donor in good health. Input material: memory (CD45RA-) CD4+ T cells from blood. Written as DNA, the CDR3 is TGTGCCAGCAGGTCCGACTTAAGCTCCTATAATTCACCCCTCCACTTT. It codes for CASRSDLSSYNSPLHF.